This TCR beta chain was found in a study of beta chain features in type 1 diabetes. The study, taken as a whole, reports: Reads derived from cDNA could over-represent cells showing high TCR expression. TCRB CDR3s were moderately but significantly shorter in Type 1 diabetes patients in all four CD4+ subsets.

Germline V gives CDR1 SNHLY, CDR2 FYNNEI. The CDR3 extends over 12 amino acids. V lost 7 bases and J lost 6, with 10 bases in between. Turning to this clone: Antigen unknown.

What was sequenced were expressed TCRB transcripts, since all of the isolated RNA had been reverse transcribed. This table comes from immunoSEQ multiplex PCR, and its TCRdb copy is limited to in-frame clones, with some not included. The table has 250,000 or so clones, around 21% seen once. The TCR was taken from a woman aged 40 to 55 with type 1 diabetes. Sequenced input: naive CD4+ T cells from blood. The J gene is TRBJ2-1, the V gene TRBV2; D is unclear. Written as DNA, the CDR3 is TGTGCCAGCAAGCCAGGCCCCAATGAGCAGTTCTTC. Translation: CASKPGPNEQFF.